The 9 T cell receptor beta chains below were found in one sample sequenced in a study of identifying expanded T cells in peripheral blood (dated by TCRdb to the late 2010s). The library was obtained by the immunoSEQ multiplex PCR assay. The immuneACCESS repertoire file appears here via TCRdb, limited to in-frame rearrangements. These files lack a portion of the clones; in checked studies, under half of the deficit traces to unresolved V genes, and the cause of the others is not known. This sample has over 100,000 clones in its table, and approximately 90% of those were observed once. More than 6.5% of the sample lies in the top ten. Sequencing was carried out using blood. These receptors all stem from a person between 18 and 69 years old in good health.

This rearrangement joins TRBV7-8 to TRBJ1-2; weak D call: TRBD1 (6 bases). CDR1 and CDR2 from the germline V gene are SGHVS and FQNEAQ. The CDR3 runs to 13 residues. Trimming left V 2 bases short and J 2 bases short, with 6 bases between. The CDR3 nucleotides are TGTGCCAGCAGCTTAAGGGGGAACTATGGCTACACCTTC. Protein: CASSLRGNYGYTF. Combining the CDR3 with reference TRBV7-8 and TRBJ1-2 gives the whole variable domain GAGVSQSPRYKVAKRGQDVALRCDPISGHVSLFWYQQALGQGPEFLTYFQNEAQLDKSGLPSDRFFAERPEGSVSTLKIQRTQQEDSAVYLCASSLRGNYGYTFGSGTRLTVV.

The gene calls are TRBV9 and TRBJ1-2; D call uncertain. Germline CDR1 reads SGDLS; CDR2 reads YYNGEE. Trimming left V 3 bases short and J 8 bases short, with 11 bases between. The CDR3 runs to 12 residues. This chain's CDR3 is CASSARERGYTF. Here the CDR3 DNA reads TGTGCCAGCAGCGCTCGAGAAAGGGGCTACACCTTC.

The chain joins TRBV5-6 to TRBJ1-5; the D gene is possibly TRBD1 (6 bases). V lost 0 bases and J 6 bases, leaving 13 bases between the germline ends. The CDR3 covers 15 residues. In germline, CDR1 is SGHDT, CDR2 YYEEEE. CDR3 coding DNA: TGTGCCAGCAGCTTGGGTCGGACAGTAACTCAGCCCCAGCATTTT. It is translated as CASSLGRTVTQPQHF.

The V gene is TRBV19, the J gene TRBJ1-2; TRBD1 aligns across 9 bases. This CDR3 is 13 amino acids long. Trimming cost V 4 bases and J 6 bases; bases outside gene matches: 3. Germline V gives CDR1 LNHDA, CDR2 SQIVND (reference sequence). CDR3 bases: TGTGCCAGTAGTACGGGACAGGGAGATGGCTACACCTTC. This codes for CASSTGQGDGYTF.

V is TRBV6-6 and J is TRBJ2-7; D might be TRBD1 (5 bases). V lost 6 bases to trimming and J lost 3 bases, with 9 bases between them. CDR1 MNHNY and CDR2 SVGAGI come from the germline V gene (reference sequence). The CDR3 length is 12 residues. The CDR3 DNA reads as TGTGCCAGCAGGACAGTCTTCTACGAGCAGTACTTC. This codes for CASRTVFYEQYF.

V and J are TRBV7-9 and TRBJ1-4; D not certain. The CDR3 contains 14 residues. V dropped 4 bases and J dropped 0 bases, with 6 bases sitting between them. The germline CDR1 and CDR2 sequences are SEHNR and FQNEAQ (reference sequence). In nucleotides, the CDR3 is TGTGCCAGCAGCTCAACTACAACTAATGAAAAACTGTTTTTT. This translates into CASSSTTTNEKLFF.

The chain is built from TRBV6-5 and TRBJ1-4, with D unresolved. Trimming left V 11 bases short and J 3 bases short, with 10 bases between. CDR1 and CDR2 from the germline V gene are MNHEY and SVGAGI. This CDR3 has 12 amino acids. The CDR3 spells CAVLDANEKLFF. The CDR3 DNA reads TGTGCCGTCTTAGACGCTAATGAAAAACTGTTTTTT.

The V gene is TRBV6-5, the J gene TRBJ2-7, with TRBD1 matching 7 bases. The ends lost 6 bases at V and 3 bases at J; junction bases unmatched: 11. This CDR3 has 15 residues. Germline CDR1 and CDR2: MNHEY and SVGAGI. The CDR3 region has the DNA TGTGCCAGCAGAACGCAACCCAGGACAGGCTACGAGCAGTACTTC. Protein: CASRTQPRTGYEQYF.

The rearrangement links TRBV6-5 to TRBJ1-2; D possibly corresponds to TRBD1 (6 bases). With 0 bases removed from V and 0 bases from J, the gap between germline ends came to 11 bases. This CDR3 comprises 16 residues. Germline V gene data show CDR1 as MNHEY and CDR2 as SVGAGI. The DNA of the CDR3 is TGTGCCAGCAGTTACTCCCCCGGGGGGCCTAACTATGGCTACACCTTC. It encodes CASSYSPGGPNYGYTF.